The rows below give T cell receptor beta chains drawn from one sample of a study of regulatory T cells in long-lasting Graves disease. TCRdb itself ran the multiplex PCR reads through MiXCR, one entry per CDR3 protein. The table includes around 450,000 distinct CDR3 sequences, around a fifth detected once. The source material was peripheral blood mononuclear cells (PBMCs), sampled when the disease was refractory, from a patient treated with antithyroid drugs. Source of these receptors: a female donor with Graves disease. The CDR3 runs from the conserved cysteine through the conserved F or W. Each record gives: V gene, J gene, CDR3 protein.

v_call: TRBV6-1; j_call: TRBJ2-5; cdr3_aa: CASSGISETQYF
v_call: TRBV9; j_call: TRBJ2-7; cdr3_aa: CASRRGAGGPPYEQYF
v_call: TRBV12-3/TRBV12-4; j_call: TRBJ2-5; cdr3_aa: CASSPPTGGGTQYF
v_call: TRBV28; j_call: TRBJ2-7; cdr3_aa: CASRSQGGGKQYF
v_call: TRBV12-3/TRBV12-4; j_call: TRBJ1-1; cdr3_aa: CASSTTGPNTEAFF
v_call: TRBV15; j_call: TRBJ2-7; cdr3_aa: CATSRGGGDQYF
v_call: TRBV28; j_call: TRBJ2-7; cdr3_aa: CASSLPDLGLAGSTYEQYF
v_call: TRBV28; j_call: TRBJ1-1; cdr3_aa: CASSLYGGTEAFF
v_call: TRBV28; j_call: TRBJ1-2; cdr3_aa: CASFSVELYGYTF
v_call: TRBV12-3/TRBV12-4; j_call: TRBJ2-7; cdr3_aa: CASSLRVLAGFSYEQYF
v_call: TRBV5-4; j_call: TRBJ2-4; cdr3_aa: CASSDERDRELAKNIQYF
v_call: TRBV7-9; j_call: TRBJ2-3; cdr3_aa: CASSLRDTADTQYF
v_call: TRBV12-3/TRBV12-4; j_call: TRBJ1-2; cdr3_aa: CASSLPGGEPYGYTF
v_call: TRBV28; j_call: TRBJ1-4; cdr3_aa: CASSSPGSEKLFF
v_call: TRBV27; j_call: TRBJ2-4; cdr3_aa: CASSGAGGVLDPQYF
v_call: TRBV19; j_call: TRBJ2-2; cdr3_aa: CASSTGGAPGELFF
v_call: TRBV27; j_call: TRBJ2-2; cdr3_aa: CASSLGAGGAGELFF
v_call: TRBV27; j_call: TRBJ2-3; cdr3_aa: CASRRDISNTDTQYF
v_call: TRBV20-1; j_call: TRBJ2-4; cdr3_aa: CSARARDRGDLLAKNIQYF
v_call: TRBV12-3/TRBV12-4; j_call: TRBJ1-1; cdr3_aa: CASRATLNTEAFF
v_call: TRBV6-1; j_call: TRBJ2-7; cdr3_aa: CASRRQGATYEQYF
v_call: TRBV6-1; j_call: TRBJ2-2; cdr3_aa: CASRPQGYTGELFF
v_call: TRBV28; j_call: TRBJ1-6; cdr3_aa: CASSGSPLIRVNSPLHF
v_call: TRBV5-1; j_call: TRBJ2-7; cdr3_aa: CASSYRGDSPSYEQYF
v_call: TRBV28; j_call: TRBJ2-1; cdr3_aa: CASSSDPLRGPSSYNEQFF
v_call: TRBV29-1; j_call: TRBJ1-2; cdr3_aa: CSVEPTGGGYTF
v_call: TRBV4-2; j_call: TRBJ1-4; cdr3_aa: CASSPSRTESNEKLFF
v_call: TRBV5-1; j_call: TRBJ2-5; cdr3_aa: CASAYGNQETQYF
v_call: TRBV28; j_call: TRBJ2-5; cdr3_aa: CASSPRRGRLVETQYF
v_call: TRBV5-4; j_call: TRBJ2-2; cdr3_aa: CASSPTQGNTGELFF
v_call: TRBV11-2; j_call: TRBJ1-1; cdr3_aa: CASSLRQGPEAFF
v_call: TRBV7-2; j_call: TRBJ2-2; cdr3_aa: CASSQISGTGELFF
v_call: TRBV2; j_call: TRBJ1-1; cdr3_aa: CASSERGYEAFF
v_call: TRBV28; j_call: TRBJ2-5; cdr3_aa: CASSFGVSGSETQYF
v_call: TRBV19; j_call: TRBJ1-5; cdr3_aa: CASSIVGRDYSNQPQHF
v_call: TRBV7-9; j_call: TRBJ2-5; cdr3_aa: CASSLGGPGHLQETQYF
v_call: TRBV20-1; j_call: TRBJ1-2; cdr3_aa: CSARDRGAYGYTF